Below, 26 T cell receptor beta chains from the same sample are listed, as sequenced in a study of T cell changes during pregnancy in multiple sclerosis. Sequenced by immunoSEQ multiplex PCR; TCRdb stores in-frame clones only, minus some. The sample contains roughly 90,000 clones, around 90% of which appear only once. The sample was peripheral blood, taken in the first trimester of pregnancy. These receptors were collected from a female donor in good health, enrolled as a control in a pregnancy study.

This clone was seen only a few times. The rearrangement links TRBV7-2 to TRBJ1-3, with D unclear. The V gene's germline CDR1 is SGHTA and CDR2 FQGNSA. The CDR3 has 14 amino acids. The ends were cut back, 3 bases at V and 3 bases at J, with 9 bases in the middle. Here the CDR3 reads CASSFSEGGNTIYF. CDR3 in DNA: TGTGCCAGCAGCTTTTCCGAGGGTGGAAACACCATATATTTT.

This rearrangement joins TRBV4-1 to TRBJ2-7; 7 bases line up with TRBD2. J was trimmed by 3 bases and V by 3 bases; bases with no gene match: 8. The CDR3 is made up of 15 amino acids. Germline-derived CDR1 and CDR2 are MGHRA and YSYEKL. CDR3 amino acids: CASSHGLGGSYEQYF. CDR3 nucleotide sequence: TGCGCCAGCAGCCACGGGCTCGGCGGGAGCTACGAGCAGTACTTC.

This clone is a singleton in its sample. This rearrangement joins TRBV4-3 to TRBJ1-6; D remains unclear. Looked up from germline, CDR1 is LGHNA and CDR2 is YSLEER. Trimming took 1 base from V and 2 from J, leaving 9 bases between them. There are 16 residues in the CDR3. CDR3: CASSQGGQTYNSPLHF. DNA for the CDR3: TGCGCCAGCAGCCAAGGAGGGCAGACCTATAATTCACCCCTCCACTTT.

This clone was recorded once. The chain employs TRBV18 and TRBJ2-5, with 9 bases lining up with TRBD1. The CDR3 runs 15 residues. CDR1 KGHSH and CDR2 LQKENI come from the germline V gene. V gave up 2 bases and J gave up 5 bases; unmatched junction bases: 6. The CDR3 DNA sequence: TGTGCCAGCTCACCAAACAGGGGGCTGGGGGAGACCCAGTACTTC. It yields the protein CASSPNRGLGETQYF.

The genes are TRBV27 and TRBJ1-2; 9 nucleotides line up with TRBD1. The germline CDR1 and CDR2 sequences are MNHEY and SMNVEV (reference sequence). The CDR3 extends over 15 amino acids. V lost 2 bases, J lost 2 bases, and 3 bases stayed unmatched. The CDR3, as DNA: TGTGCCAGCAGTTTAGGACAGGGGATGAACTATGGCTACACCTTC. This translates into CASSLGQGMNYGYTF.

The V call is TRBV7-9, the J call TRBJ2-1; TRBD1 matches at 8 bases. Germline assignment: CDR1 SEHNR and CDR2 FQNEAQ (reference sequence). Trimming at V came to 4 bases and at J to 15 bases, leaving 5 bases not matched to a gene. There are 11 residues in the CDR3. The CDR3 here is CASSWTGYLFF. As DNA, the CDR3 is TGTGCCAGCAGCTGGACAGGGTATCTGTTCTTC. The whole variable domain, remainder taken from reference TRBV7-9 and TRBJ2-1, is DTGVSQNPRHKITKRGQNVTFRCDPISEHNRLYWYRQTLGQGPEFLTYFQNEAQLEKSRLLSDRFSAERPKGSFSTLEIQRTEQGDSAMYLCASSWTGYLFFGPGTRLTVL.

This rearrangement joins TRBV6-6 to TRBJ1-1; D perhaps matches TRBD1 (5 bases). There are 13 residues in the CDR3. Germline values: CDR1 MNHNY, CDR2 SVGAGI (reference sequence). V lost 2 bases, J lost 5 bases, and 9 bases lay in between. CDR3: CASSYTGLTEAFF. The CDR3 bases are TGTGCCAGCAGTTACACAGGTTTGACTGAAGCTTTCTTT.

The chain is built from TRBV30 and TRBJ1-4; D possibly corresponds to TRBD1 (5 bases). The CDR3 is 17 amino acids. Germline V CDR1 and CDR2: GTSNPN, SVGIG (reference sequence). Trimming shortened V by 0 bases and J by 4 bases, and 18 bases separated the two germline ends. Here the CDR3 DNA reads TGTGCCTGGAGTGTACGGCTCTCGGGGGACCATAATGAAAAACTGTTTTTT. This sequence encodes CAWSVRLSGDHNEKLFF.

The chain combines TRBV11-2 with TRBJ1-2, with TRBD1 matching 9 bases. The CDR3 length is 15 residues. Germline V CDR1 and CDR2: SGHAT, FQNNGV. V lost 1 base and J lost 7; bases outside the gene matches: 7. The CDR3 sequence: CASSLGYGDRAGYTF. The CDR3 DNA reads TGTGCCAGCAGCTTAGGATATGGGGACAGGGCTGGCTACACCTTC.

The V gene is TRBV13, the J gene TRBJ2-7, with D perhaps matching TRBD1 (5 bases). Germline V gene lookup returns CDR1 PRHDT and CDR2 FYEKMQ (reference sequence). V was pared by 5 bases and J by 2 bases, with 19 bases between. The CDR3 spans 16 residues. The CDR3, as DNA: TGTGCCAGCAGCCCCCTTGGGCAGGGTCCCACCTACGAGCAGTACTTC. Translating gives CASSPLGQGPTYEQYF.

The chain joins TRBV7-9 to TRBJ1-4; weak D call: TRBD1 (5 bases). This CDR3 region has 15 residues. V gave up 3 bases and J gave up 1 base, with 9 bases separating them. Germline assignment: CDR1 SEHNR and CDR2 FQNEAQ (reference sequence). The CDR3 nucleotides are TGTGCCAGCAGCTTCTATCAGGGAACTAATGAAAAACTGTTTTTT. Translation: CASSFYQGTNEKLFF.

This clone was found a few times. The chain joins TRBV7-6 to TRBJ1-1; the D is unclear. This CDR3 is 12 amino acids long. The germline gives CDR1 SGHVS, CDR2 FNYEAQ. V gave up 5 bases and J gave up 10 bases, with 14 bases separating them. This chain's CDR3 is CASSPFEEAAFF. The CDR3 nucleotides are TGTGCCAGCAGCCCGTTTGAAGAGGCAGCTTTCTTT.

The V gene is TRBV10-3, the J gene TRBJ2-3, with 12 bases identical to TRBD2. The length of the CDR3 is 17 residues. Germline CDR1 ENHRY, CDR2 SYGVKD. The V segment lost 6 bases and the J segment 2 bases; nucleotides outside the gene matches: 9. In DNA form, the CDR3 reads TGTGCCATCAGGAGACTAGCGGGGGCTGAAATCACAGATACGCAGTATTTT. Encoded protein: CAIRRLAGAEITDTQYF.

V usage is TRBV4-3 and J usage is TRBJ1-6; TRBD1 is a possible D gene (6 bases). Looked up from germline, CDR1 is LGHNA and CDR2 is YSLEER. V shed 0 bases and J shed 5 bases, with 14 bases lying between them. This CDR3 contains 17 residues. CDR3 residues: CASSQEYRVTHNSPLHF. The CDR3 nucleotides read TGCGCCAGCAGCCAAGAATACAGGGTGACCCATAATTCACCCCTCCACTTT.

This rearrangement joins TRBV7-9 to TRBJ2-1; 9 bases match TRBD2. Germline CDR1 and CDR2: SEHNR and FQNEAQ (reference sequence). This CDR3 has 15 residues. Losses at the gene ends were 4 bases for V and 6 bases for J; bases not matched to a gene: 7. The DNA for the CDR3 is TGTGCCAGCAGCTCCCCGACTAGCGGTGCCAATGAGCAGTTCTTC. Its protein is CASSSPTSGANEQFF.

The CDR3 DNA is TGTGCCAGCAGCCCATGGGGAAGCGGGGGCGGCGACGAGCAGTACTTC. It encodes CASSPWGSGGGDEQYF. The V call is TRBV7-9, the J call TRBJ2-7; 8 bases map to TRBD2. The CDR3 totals 16 residues. V lost 5 bases and J lost 5; bases outside the gene matches: 14. The V gene's germline CDR1 is SEHNR and CDR2 FQNEAQ (reference sequence).

Written as DNA, the CDR3 is TGTGCCAGCAGGCCCACGGGGGGTTCCACCGGGGAGCTGTTTTTT. Residues: CASRPTGGSTGELFF. V and J are TRBV6-6 and TRBJ2-2, with 7 bases that match TRBD2. The CDR3 consists of 15 residues. V shed 6 bases, J shed 4 bases, and the junction held 8 bases outside the gene matches. Germline V gene sequence: CDR1 MNHNY, CDR2 SVGAGI (reference sequence).

DNA for the CDR3: TGCGCCAGCAGCTGGGGGGACAGGGACAATCAGCCCCAGCATTTT. This encodes CASSWGDRDNQPQHF. The V call is TRBV5-1, the J call TRBJ1-5, with 9 bases matching TRBD1. This CDR3 is 15 amino acids long. With 3 bases clipped from V and 3 bases from J, the junction kept 4 bases outside the gene matches. Germline CDR1 is SGHRS and CDR2 is YFSETQ.

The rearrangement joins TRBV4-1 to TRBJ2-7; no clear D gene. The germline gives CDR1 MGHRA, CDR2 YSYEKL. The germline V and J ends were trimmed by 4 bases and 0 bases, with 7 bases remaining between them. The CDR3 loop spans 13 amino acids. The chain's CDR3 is CASSLPNSYEQYF. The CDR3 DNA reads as TGCGCCAGCAGCCTTCCTAACTCCTACGAGCAGTACTTC.

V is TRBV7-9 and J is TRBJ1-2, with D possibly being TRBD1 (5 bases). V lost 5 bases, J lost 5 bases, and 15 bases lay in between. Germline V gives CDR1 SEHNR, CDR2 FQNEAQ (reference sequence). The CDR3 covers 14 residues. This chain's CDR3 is CASSPLWTSYGYTF. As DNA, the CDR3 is TGTGCCAGCAGCCCATTGTGGACATCTTATGGCTACACCTTC.

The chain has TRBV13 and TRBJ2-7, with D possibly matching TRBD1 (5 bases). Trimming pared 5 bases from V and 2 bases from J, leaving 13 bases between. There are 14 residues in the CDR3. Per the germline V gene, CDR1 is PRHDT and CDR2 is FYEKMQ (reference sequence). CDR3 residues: CASSPQTAAYEQYF. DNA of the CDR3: TGTGCCAGCAGCCCACAGACAGCAGCCTACGAGCAGTACTTC.

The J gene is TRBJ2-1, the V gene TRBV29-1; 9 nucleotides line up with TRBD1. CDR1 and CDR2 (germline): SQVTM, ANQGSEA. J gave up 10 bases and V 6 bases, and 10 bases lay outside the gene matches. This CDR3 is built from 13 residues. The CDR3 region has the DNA TGCAGCGTGAACGGACAGGGGAAACAAGAGCAGTTCTTC. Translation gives CSVNGQGKQEQFF.

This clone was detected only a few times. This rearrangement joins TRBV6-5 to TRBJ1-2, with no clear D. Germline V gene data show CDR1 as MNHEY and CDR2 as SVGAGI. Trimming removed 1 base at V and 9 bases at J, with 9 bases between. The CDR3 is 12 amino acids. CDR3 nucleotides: TGTGCCAGCAGTTACTTCGGACTCAGCTACACCTTC. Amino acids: CASSYFGLSYTF.

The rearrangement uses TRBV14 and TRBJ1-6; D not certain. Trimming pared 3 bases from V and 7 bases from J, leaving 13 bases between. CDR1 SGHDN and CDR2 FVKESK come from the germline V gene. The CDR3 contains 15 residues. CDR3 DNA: TGTGCCAGCAGCCATGATCGGTTTTTGAATTCACCCCTCCACTTT. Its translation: CASSHDRFLNSPLHF.

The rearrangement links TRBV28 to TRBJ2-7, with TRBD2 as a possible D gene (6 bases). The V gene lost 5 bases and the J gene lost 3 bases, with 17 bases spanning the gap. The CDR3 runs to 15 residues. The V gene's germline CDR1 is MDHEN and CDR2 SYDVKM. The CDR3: CASSRRDGTFYEQYF. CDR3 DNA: TGTGCCAGCAGTCGTCGTGACGGGACTTTCTACGAGCAGTACTTC.

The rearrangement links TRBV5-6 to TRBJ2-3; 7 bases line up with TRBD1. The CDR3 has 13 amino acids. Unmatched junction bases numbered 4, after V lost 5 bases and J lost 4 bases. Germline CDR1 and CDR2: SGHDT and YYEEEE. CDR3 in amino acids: CASRDRVPDTQYF. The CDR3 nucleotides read TGTGCCAGCAGAGACAGGGTACCAGATACGCAGTATTTT. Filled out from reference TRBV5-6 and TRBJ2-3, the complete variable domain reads DAGVTQSPTHLIKTRGQQVTLRCSPKSGHDTVSWYQQALGQGPQFIFQYYEEEERQRGNFPDRFSGHQFPNYSSELNVNALLLGDSALYLCASRDRVPDTQYFGPGTRLTVL.